These T cell receptor beta chains were read from a single sample in a study of blood T cell repertoires in COVID-19. Here immunoSEQ multiplex PCR was the method, and the copy in TCRdb shows in-frame clones only, minus some. The sample shows tens of thousands of clones, approximately 88% of them seen only once. The sequenced sample consisted of peripheral blood. These receptor sequences come from an elderly man with active or convalescent COVID-19. Each CDR3 is given with its conserved first and last residue. The D gene is left open where the match is weak. Only part of the rows carry a size: once, few, many, or a class if the clone is expanded.

clone size: -
D gene: TRBD2
V gene: TRBV7-2
J gene: TRBJ2-7
CDR3 DNA: TGTGCCAGCAGCTTGGGACTAGCGGGAATTGCCTACGAGCAGTACTTC
CDR3 protein: CASSLGLAGIAYEQYF

clone size: -
D gene: TRBD2
V gene: TRBV29-1
J gene: TRBJ2-7
CDR3 DNA: TGCAGCGTTGGTGAGCTAGCGGGGTCCTACGAGCAGTACTTC
CDR3 protein: CSVGELAGSYEQYF

clone size: few
D gene: -
V gene: TRBV11-2
J gene: TRBJ1-1
CDR3 DNA: TGTGCCAGCAGAACCCAAGGGGACACTGAAGCTTTCTTT
CDR3 protein: CASRTQGDTEAFF

clone size: -
D gene: -
V gene: TRBV9
J gene: TRBJ1-5
CDR3 DNA: TGTGCCGGGGGGAGGACATCAGGCAATCAGCCCCAGCATTTT
CDR3 protein: CAGGRTSGNQPQHF

clone size: -
D gene: TRBD1
V gene: TRBV28
J gene: TRBJ1-6
CDR3 DNA: TGTGCCAGCACGGACAGGAGCTCACCCCTCCACTTT
CDR3 protein: CASTDRSSPLHF

clone size: -
D gene: -
V gene: TRBV6-2/TRBV6-3
J gene: TRBJ1-2
CDR3 DNA: TGTGCCAGCAGTTCACTACCCACCACAGGGAACAATGGCTACACCTTC
CDR3 protein: CASSSLPTTGNNGYTF

clone size: -
D gene: TRBD2
V gene: TRBV28
J gene: TRBJ2-3
CDR3 DNA: TGTGCCAGCAGTCGGGGCCCCAGCGGGAGGACAGATACGCAGTATTTT
CDR3 protein: CASSRGPSGRTDTQYF

clone size: -
D gene: TRBD1
V gene: TRBV27
J gene: TRBJ1-4
CDR3 DNA: TGTGCCAGCGGAAACAGGGGCGGTGATGAAAAACTGTTTTTT
CDR3 protein: CASGNRGGDEKLFF

clone size: -
D gene: -
V gene: TRBV12-3/TRBV12-4
J gene: TRBJ2-5
CDR3 DNA: TGTGCCAGCAGTTTAGGAGGAAAGACCCAGTACTTC
CDR3 protein: CASSLGGKTQYF

clone size: -
D gene: -
V gene: TRBV11-3
J gene: TRBJ2-7
CDR3 DNA: TGTGCCAGCAGTTTACGCCGGGACTCCGATATGGGGCAGTACTTC
CDR3 protein: CASSLRRDSDMGQYF

clone size: -
D gene: TRBD2
V gene: TRBV10-3
J gene: TRBJ2-1
CDR3 DNA: TGTGCCATCAGCAGCCTAGCGGGGACCCACAATGAGCAGTTCTTC
CDR3 protein: CAISSLAGTHNEQFF

clone size: -
D gene: TRBD1
V gene: TRBV18
J gene: TRBJ2-5
CDR3 DNA: TGTGCCAGCTCTTGGGACAGGGGGCAGGTAGAGACCCAGTACTTC
CDR3 protein: CASSWDRGQVETQYF

clone size: -
D gene: -
V gene: TRBV5-1
J gene: TRBJ1-1
CDR3 DNA: TGCGCCAGCAGCTTGAGTCCGGGGTACGCTGAAGCTTTCTTT
CDR3 protein: CASSLSPGYAEAFF

clone size: -
D gene: -
V gene: TRBV5-4
J gene: TRBJ1-5
CDR3 DNA: TGTGCCAGCAGCTTGGACGCGGATCAGCCCCAGCATTTT
CDR3 protein: CASSLDADQPQHF

clone size: -
D gene: -
V gene: TRBV29-1
J gene: TRBJ2-1
CDR3 DNA: TGCAGCGTTGTTCTACCCTACAATGAGCAGTTCTTC
CDR3 protein: CSVVLPYNEQFF

clone size: -
D gene: -
V gene: TRBV7-2
J gene: TRBJ1-4
CDR3 DNA: TGTGCCAGCAGCTCCACAGGGCTGGGTAATGAAAAACTGTTTTTT
CDR3 protein: CASSSTGLGNEKLFF

clone size: -
D gene: -
V gene: TRBV9
J gene: TRBJ1-2
CDR3 DNA: TGTGCCAGCAGCGTAGATGAGGGCAGGGGTAACTATGGCTACACCTTC
CDR3 protein: CASSVDEGRGNYGYTF

clone size: -
D gene: -
V gene: TRBV18
J gene: TRBJ2-3
CDR3 DNA: TGTGCCAGCTCACCACAGCAGGGGAACCCAGATACGCAGTATTTT
CDR3 protein: CASSPQQGNPDTQYF

clone size: -
D gene: -
V gene: TRBV6-2/TRBV6-3
J gene: TRBJ1-5
CDR3 DNA: TGTGCCAGCACCCCCGGGGGGGGCGGTCAGCCCCAGCATTTT
CDR3 protein: CASTPGGGGQPQHF

clone size: -
D gene: TRBD1
V gene: TRBV5-6
J gene: TRBJ1-5
CDR3 DNA: TGTGCCAGCACAGTAGGACAGGGAATTATTCAGCCCCAGCATTTT
CDR3 protein: CASTVGQGIIQPQHF

clone size: -
D gene: TRBD2
V gene: TRBV24-1
J gene: TRBJ2-3
CDR3 DNA: TGTGCCACCAGTGATTCAATAGCGGGGGGCGCAGATACGCAGTATTTT
CDR3 protein: CATSDSIAGGADTQYF

clone size: -
D gene: -
V gene: TRBV18
J gene: TRBJ2-3
CDR3 DNA: TGTGCCAGCTCACCACCCGCGGGGACTTCAAGCACAGATACGCAGTATTTT
CDR3 protein: CASSPPAGTSSTDTQYF

clone size: -
D gene: -
V gene: TRBV3-1/TRBV3-2
J gene: TRBJ2-7
CDR3 DNA: TGTGCCAGCAGCCAAGGGGTGGGACTCGGGTCCTACGAGCAGTACTTC
CDR3 protein: CASSQGVGLGSYEQYF

clone size: -
D gene: -
V gene: TRBV27
J gene: TRBJ2-7
CDR3 DNA: TGTGCCAGCAGTTTAAAACTAGCTGGGAACGAGCAGTACTTC
CDR3 protein: CASSLKLAGNEQYF

clone size: -
D gene: -
V gene: TRBV4-2
J gene: TRBJ1-6
CDR3 DNA: TGTGCCAGCAGCCCCCTCCTAGACAGCAAAGCCTATAATTCACCCCTCCACTTT
CDR3 protein: CASSPLLDSKAYNSPLHF

clone size: -
D gene: -
V gene: TRBV29-1
J gene: TRBJ1-2
CDR3 DNA: TGCAGCGTACAGGTCAACTATGGCTACACCTTC
CDR3 protein: CSVQVNYGYTF

clone size: once
D gene: -
V gene: TRBV6-5
J gene: TRBJ1-1
CDR3 DNA: TGTGCCAGCAGTCAAATCCCGGGGGGAACTGAAGCTTTCTTT
CDR3 protein: CASSQIPGGTEAFF

clone size: -
D gene: -
V gene: TRBV6-5
J gene: TRBJ2-7
CDR3 DNA: TGTGCCAGCAGGCGGGACCAAGACTCCTACGAGCAGTACTTC
CDR3 protein: CASRRDQDSYEQYF

clone size: -
D gene: TRBD1
V gene: TRBV2
J gene: TRBJ2-1
CDR3 DNA: TGTGCCAGCAGGATGGACAGGGTTAACAATGAGCAGTTCTTC
CDR3 protein: CASRMDRVNNEQFF

clone size: -
D gene: TRBD1
V gene: TRBV19
J gene: TRBJ2-1
CDR3 DNA: TGTGCCGCAAGCCAGGGGGCCCACGCCTACAATGAGCAGTTCTTC
CDR3 protein: CAASQGAHAYNEQFF

clone size: once
D gene: TRBD1
V gene: TRBV5-6
J gene: TRBJ1-1
CDR3 DNA: TGTGCCAGCAGCGGGGACAGGGGATTCACTGAAGCTTTCTTT
CDR3 protein: CASSGDRGFTEAFF

clone size: once
D gene: -
V gene: TRBV3-1/TRBV3-2
J gene: TRBJ1-4
CDR3 DNA: TGTGCCAGCAGCCAACCGCAAAGAGAGGGTAATGAAAAACTGTTTTTT
CDR3 protein: CASSQPQREGNEKLFF

clone size: -
D gene: -
V gene: TRBV19
J gene: TRBJ2-7
CDR3 DNA: TGTGCCAGTAGTAAGGTCGACTCCTACTCCTACGAGCAGTACTTC
CDR3 protein: CASSKVDSYSYEQYF

clone size: -
D gene: -
V gene: TRBV30
J gene: TRBJ1-2
CDR3 DNA: TGTGCCTGGAGTGTACTCCTATCCCGGTACTTC
CDR3 protein: CAWSVLLSRYF

clone size: -
D gene: -
V gene: TRBV6-5
J gene: TRBJ1-4
CDR3 DNA: TGTGCCAGCAATGCAGGGGTGGTTGAAAAACTGTTTTTT
CDR3 protein: CASNAGVVEKLFF

clone size: -
D gene: -
V gene: TRBV5-1
J gene: TRBJ2-7
CDR3 DNA: TGCGCCAGCAGCTTGGCCAGTCGCTCCGAGCAGTACTTC
CDR3 protein: CASSLASRSEQYF

clone size: -
D gene: -
V gene: TRBV30
J gene: TRBJ1-1
CDR3 DNA: TGTGCCTGGAGGCGACAGTTGAACACTGAAGCTTTCTTT
CDR3 protein: CAWRRQLNTEAFF

clone size: -
D gene: TRBD2
V gene: TRBV28
J gene: TRBJ2-1
CDR3 DNA: TGTGCCAGCAGCAGGACTAGCGGGAGGGCCCGGTACAATGAGCAGTTCTTC
CDR3 protein: CASSRTSGRARYNEQFF

clone size: -
D gene: -
V gene: TRBV7-2
J gene: TRBJ1-1
CDR3 DNA: TGTGCCAGCAGCTTAGCGGTCCGCGACGGCAGGGGAGCTTTCTTT
CDR3 protein: CASSLAVRDGRGAFF

clone size: -
D gene: -
V gene: TRBV2
J gene: TRBJ1-2
CDR3 DNA: TGTGCCAGCAGTTACACCGACAGCCACTATGGCTACACCTTC
CDR3 protein: CASSYTDSHYGYTF

clone size: -
D gene: TRBD1
V gene: TRBV6-4
J gene: TRBJ1-2
CDR3 DNA: TGTGCCAGCAGTGACGGACAGGGCTATGGCTACACCTTC
CDR3 protein: CASSDGQGYGYTF

clone size: -
D gene: -
V gene: TRBV12-3/TRBV12-4
J gene: TRBJ2-7
CDR3 DNA: TGTGCCAGCAGTTTAGCTTATCTCGAGCAGTACTTC
CDR3 protein: CASSLAYLEQYF

clone size: -
D gene: TRBD1
V gene: TRBV7-2
J gene: TRBJ1-2
CDR3 DNA: TGTGCCAGCAGCCCCGGGACAGGGTCAGGAGGCTACACCTTC
CDR3 protein: CASSPGTGSGGYTF

clone size: -
D gene: TRBD1
V gene: TRBV7-9
J gene: TRBJ2-7
CDR3 DNA: TGTGCCAGCAGCTTAGAGGGGACAGGGGGCAGCTTCTACGAGCAGTACTTC
CDR3 protein: CASSLEGTGGSFYEQYF

clone size: -
D gene: TRBD1
V gene: TRBV4-1
J gene: TRBJ2-7
CDR3 DNA: TGCGCCAGCAGCAACAACGTTGCGACAGGGAGCTACGAGCAGTACTTC
CDR3 protein: CASSNNVATGSYEQYF

clone size: -
D gene: -
V gene: TRBV28
J gene: TRBJ2-3
CDR3 DNA: TGTGCCAGCAGTTCCCCGAGCACAGATACGCAGTATTTT
CDR3 protein: CASSSPSTDTQYF

clone size: once
D gene: TRBD2
V gene: TRBV28
J gene: TRBJ2-7
CDR3 DNA: TGTGCCAGTGGACTAGCGGCATTTGAGCAGTACTTC
CDR3 protein: CASGLAAFEQYF

clone size: -
D gene: -
V gene: TRBV7-6
J gene: TRBJ1-6
CDR3 DNA: TGTGCCAGCAGCACCGGGAGCATGGGCTCCTATAATTCACCCCTCCACTTT
CDR3 protein: CASSTGSMGSYNSPLHF

clone size: -
D gene: -
V gene: TRBV2
J gene: TRBJ1-6
CDR3 DNA: TGTGCCAGCAGTGAGGCAAAGCGATCACCCCTCCACTTT
CDR3 protein: CASSEAKRSPLHF

clone size: -
D gene: -
V gene: TRBV27
J gene: TRBJ2-3
CDR3 DNA: TGTGCCAGCAGGTCGAGGGGGAAGGGGACAGATACGCAGTATTTT
CDR3 protein: CASRSRGKGTDTQYF